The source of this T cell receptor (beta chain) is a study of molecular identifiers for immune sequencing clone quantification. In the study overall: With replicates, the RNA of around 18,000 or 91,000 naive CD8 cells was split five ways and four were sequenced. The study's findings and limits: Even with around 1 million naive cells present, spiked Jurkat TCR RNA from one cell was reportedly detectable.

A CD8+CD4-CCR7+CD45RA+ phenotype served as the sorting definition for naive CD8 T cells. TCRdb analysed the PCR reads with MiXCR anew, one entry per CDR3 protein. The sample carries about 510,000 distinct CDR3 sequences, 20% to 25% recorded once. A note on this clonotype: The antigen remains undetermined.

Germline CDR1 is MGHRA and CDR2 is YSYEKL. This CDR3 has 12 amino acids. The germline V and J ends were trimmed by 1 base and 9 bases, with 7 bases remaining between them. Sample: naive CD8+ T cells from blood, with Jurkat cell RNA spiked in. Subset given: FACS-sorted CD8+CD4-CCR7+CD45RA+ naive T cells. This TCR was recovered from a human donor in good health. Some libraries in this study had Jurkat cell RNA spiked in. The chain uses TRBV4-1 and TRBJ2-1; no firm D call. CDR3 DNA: TGCGCCAGCAGCCAAGTGCACTCTGAGCAGTTCTTC. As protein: CASSQVHSEQFF.